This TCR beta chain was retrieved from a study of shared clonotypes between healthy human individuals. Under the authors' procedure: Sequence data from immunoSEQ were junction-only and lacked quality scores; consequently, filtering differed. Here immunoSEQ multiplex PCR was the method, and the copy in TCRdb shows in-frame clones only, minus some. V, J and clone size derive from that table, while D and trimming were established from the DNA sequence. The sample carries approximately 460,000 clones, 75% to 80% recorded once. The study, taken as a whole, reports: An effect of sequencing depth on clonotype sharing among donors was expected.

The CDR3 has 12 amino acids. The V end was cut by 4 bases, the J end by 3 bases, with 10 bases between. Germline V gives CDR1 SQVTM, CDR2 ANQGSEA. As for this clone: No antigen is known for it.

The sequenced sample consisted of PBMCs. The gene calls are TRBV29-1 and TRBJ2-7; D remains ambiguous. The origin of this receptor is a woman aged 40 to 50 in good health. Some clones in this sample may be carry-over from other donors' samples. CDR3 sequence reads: CSVGLNHYEQYF. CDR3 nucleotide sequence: TGCAGCGTTGGCCTTAACCACTACGAGCAGTACTTC.